This TCR beta chain was recovered during a study of T cells in Graves' hyperthyroidism and ophthalmopathy. Study-wide results and caveats: Ophthalmopathy, which appeared later, was predicted by the model a median around 6 months before onset.

Researchers took RNA transcripts and amplified the TCR beta CDR3 regions from them. The study used the HTBI primer set for a first-round RT-PCR of the TCR CDR3. TCRdb used MiXCR to reprocess the multiplex PCR reads, holding one entry per CDR3 protein. Here the sample spans about half a million distinct CDR3 sequences, about 20% being singletons. This clonotype was observed at least ten times. The target antigen is unknown. Germline CDR1 is SQVTM and CDR2 is ANQGSEA. V lost 7 bases and J 7 bases, leaving 11 bases between the germline ends. The CDR3 sequence is 10 residues long. It was considered stable Graves' hyperthyroidism when ophthalmopathy did not progress within 18 months.

This clonotype was sampled from a young man with Graves' hyperthyroidism. Sequenced sample: blood. The chain carries TRBV29-1 and TRBJ2-7; D not certain. CDR3 amino acids: CSAVYQEQYF. The CDR3 DNA is TGCAGCGCCGTATACCAGGAGCAGTACTTC.